This TCR beta chain was retrieved from a study of control samples from healthy donors and cancer patients. Assay: immunoSEQ multiplex PCR; the TCRdb copy retains only in-frame clones and omits some. The table lists about 55,000 clones, nearly 96% of them singletons. V was trimmed by 2 bases and J by 6 bases, leaving 9 bases between them. This CDR3 is built from 13 residues. Germline V CDR1 and CDR2: SNHLY, FYNNEI. The sequence derives from a woman aged 25 to 45 in good health. J is TRBJ2-3 and V is TRBV2; no definite D call. The sample consisted of blood. The CDR3 nucleotides read TGTGCCAGCAGTGAACCGATAGGGGATACGCAGTATTTT. Translating it yields CASSEPIGDTQYF.